This TCR beta chain was profiled in a study of blood T cell repertoires in COVID-19. Study overall: COVID-19 samples from acute and convalescent phases originated in the United States, Italy and Spain. Nucleic acid was either cDNA or gDNA, and it came from T cells, B-cell-depleted T cells, or PBMCs.

This clone was observed once. Original analysis: Nucleated cell number was recorded as an estimate derived from reference gene primer amplification. Method: immunoSEQ multiplex PCR; TCRdb's copy keeps in-frame clones and lacks some. That table gives V, J and clone size, and the DNA gave D and trimming. This sample has 150,000 to 200,000 clones, with approximately 86% found just once. This TCR was sampled from a man younger than 30 with acute or convalescent COVID-19. The sample comprised peripheral blood.

In DNA, the CDR3 is TGTGCCAGCAGGGGACAGTTGGCTTTCTTT. Amino acids: CASRGQLAFF. The chain recombines TRBV6-6 with TRBJ1-1; 7 bases fit TRBD1. V lost 6 bases and J lost 11; bases outside the gene matches: 3. CDR3 length: 10 residues. Germline V CDR1 and CDR2: MNHNY, SVGAGI (reference sequence).